These 21 T cell receptor beta chains were all obtained from the same sample, sequenced in a study of graft-versus-host responses after intestinal transplantation. TCRdb's copy holds only in-frame clones and misses some; the assay was immunoSEQ multiplex PCR. The top ten hold roughly 3.9% of the sample, which has about 70,000 clones, roughly 90% seen once. No antigen has been identified for these receptors. Sequenced here: unstimulated CD8+ T cells sorted from spleen or lymph node cells, sampled before transplant. Every receptor here comes from a human donor who was the organ donor for an intestinal transplant.

The chain joins TRBV4-1 to TRBJ2-6; TRBD2 aligns across 10 bases. CDR3 length: 17 amino acids. Germline trimming cut 8 bases from V and 0 bases from J; bases unmatched to any gene: 7. Germline CDR1 and CDR2: MGHRA and YSYEKL. The CDR3 is CASSPRTSGSGANVLTF. In nucleotides, the CDR3 is TGCGCCAGCTCCCCTAGGACTAGCGGCTCTGGGGCCAACGTCCTGACTTTC.

V and J are TRBV7-9 and TRBJ2-1; 7 bases are a match to TRBD2. The germline CDR1 and CDR2 sequences are SEHNR and FQNEAQ (reference sequence). The length of the CDR3 is 14 residues. The junction had 10 bases not matched to a gene; V was cut back by 1 base and J by 13 bases. CDR3 nucleotide sequence: TGTGCCAGCAGCTTAGGGGAGGAGGGGAGGGTCCAGTTCTTC. This translates into CASSLGEEGRVQFF.

As regards this clone: Other DNA sequences of this sample code for an identical CDR3. J is TRBJ2-3 and V is TRBV6-4; 11 bases are a match to TRBD2. Germline V gives CDR1 MRHNA, CDR2 SNTAGT. V trimming: 4 bases; J trimming: 3 bases; junction bases outside the gene matches: 3. The CDR3 contains 15 residues. CDR3 in amino acids: CASSASSGGTDTQYF. The CDR3 DNA sequence: TGTGCCAGCAGTGCGTCTAGCGGGGGGACAGATACGCAGTATTTT.

V is TRBV28 and J is TRBJ2-4; D perhaps matches TRBD1 (6 bases). Germline V gene sequence: CDR1 MDHEN, CDR2 SYDVKM. The CDR3 covers 14 residues. V was cut by 5 bases and J by 7 bases, with 15 bases left in between. Here the CDR3 DNA reads TGTGCCAGCAGTCCGTCACAGGGACCGAACATTCAGTACTTC. This codes for CASSPSQGPNIQYF.

The chain is built from TRBV11-3 and TRBJ2-3; 9 nucleotides match TRBD1. Germline loops: CDR1 SGHNT, CDR2 YENEEA. J was trimmed by 0 bases and V by 0 bases; bases with no gene match: 7. The length of the CDR3 is 18 residues. The CDR3 loop is CASSLEVFGTGSTDTQYF. In nucleotides, the CDR3 is TGTGCCAGCAGCTTAGAGGTATTCGGGACAGGGAGCACAGATACGCAGTATTTT.

The chain carries TRBV30 and TRBJ2-1, with TRBD2 matching over 8 bases. This CDR3 region has 15 residues. Germline CDR1 and CDR2: GTSNPN and SVGIG (reference sequence). V shed 4 bases, J shed 7 bases, and the junction held 12 bases outside the gene matches. CDR3: CAWNSGVHQGNEQFF. The CDR3 DNA sequence: TGTGCCTGGAATAGCGGGGTCCACCAGGGGAATGAGCAGTTCTTC.

The chain links TRBV25-1 to TRBJ2-1; the match to TRBD2 covers 13 bases. The J segment lost 8 bases and the V segment lost 3 bases, leaving 10 bases of the junction unmatched. The CDR3 runs 17 residues. Germline loops: CDR1 MGHDK, CDR2 SYGVNS. The CDR3 DNA reads as TGTGCCAGCAGTGAGTTAGGACTAGCGGGGGATACCCATGAGCAGTTCTTC. Residues: CASSELGLAGDTHEQFF.

The CDR3 DNA follows: TGTGCCAGCAGCGCGTGGGGGACAGGGGCTACCGGGGAGCTGTTTTTT. Translated: CASSAWGTGATGELFF. The V call is TRBV9, the J call TRBJ2-2; 10 bases align to TRBD1. V lost 3 bases and J lost 5; bases outside the gene matches: 7. The V gene's germline CDR1 is SGDLS and CDR2 YYNGEE. The CDR3 sequence is 16 residues long.

This chain links TRBV28 with TRBJ1-1; TRBD1 agrees at 7 bases. This CDR3 has 16 amino acids. J lost 4 bases, V lost 7 bases, and 15 bases had no gene match. Germline V gene lookup returns CDR1 MDHEN and CDR2 SYDVKM. The CDR3 region is CASTTNDRVRGTEAFF. CDR3 coding DNA: TGTGCCAGCACCACAAATGACAGGGTTAGGGGCACTGAAGCTTTCTTT. Drawing the rest from reference TRBV28 and TRBJ1-1, the complete variable domain is DVKVTQSSRYLVKRTGEKVFLECVQDMDHENMFWYRQDPGLGLRLIYFSYDVKMKEKGDIPEGYSVSREKKERFSLILESASTNQTSMYLCASTTNDRVRGTEAFFGQGTRLTVV.

The gene calls are TRBV15 and TRBJ1-2; no firm D call. V lost 0 bases and J lost 4, with 12 bases in between. Germline V gene lookup returns CDR1 LNHNV and CDR2 YYDKDF (reference sequence). This CDR3 has 15 amino acids. In DNA, the CDR3 is TGTGCCACCAGCAGAGATGGGCGCAGGATCTATGGCTACACCTTC. Translation: CATSRDGRRIYGYTF.

The chain carries TRBV6-1 and TRBJ2-7, with 9 bases fitting TRBD1. Looked up from germline, CDR1 is MNHNS and CDR2 is SASEGT. V lost 4 bases and J lost 5; bases outside the gene matches: 3. This CDR3 has 13 residues. In nucleotides, the CDR3 is TGTGCCAGCAGTGCGGGACAGGGTCACGAGCAGTACGTC. Its protein is CASSAGQGHEQYV.

The CDR3 loop is CASSQDPWASAYNEQFF. For the CDR3, the DNA is TGCGCCAGCAGCCAAGATCCGTGGGCTAGCGCCTACAATGAGCAGTTCTTC. The chain combines TRBV4-1 with TRBJ2-1; maybe TRBD2 (6 bases). The CDR3 loop spans 17 amino acids. Trimming shortened V by 0 bases and J by 2 bases, and 14 bases separated the two germline ends. Germline V CDR1 and CDR2: MGHRA, YSYEKL.

The chain recombines TRBV7-8 with TRBJ2-1; 7 bases agree with TRBD2. CDR1 SGHVS and CDR2 FQNEAQ come from the germline V gene. V was pared by 1 base and J by 8 bases, with 14 bases of the junction left unmatched. This CDR3 spans 17 amino acids. This CDR3 reads CASSLDLADHLIDEQFF. CDR3 in DNA: TGTGCCAGCAGCTTAGATCTAGCGGACCACCTAATCGATGAGCAGTTCTTC.

The rearrangement links TRBV5-6 to TRBJ2-1; 7 nucleotides match TRBD1. The germline V gene encodes CDR1 SGHDT and CDR2 YYEEEE. This CDR3 spans 14 amino acids. After removal of 3 bases from V and 5 bases from J, the junction contained 5 bases not matched to a gene. The CDR3 loop reads CASSSTGFHNEQFF. DNA of the CDR3: TGTGCCAGCAGCTCGACAGGGTTCCACAATGAGCAGTTCTTC.

This chain links TRBV28 with TRBJ1-1; TRBD1 might be the D (5 bases). V was pared by 6 bases and J by 0 bases, with 14 bases between. Germline-derived CDR1 and CDR2 are MDHEN and SYDVKM. The CDR3 runs to 15 residues. The CDR3 spells CASSQQASMNTEAFF. As DNA, the CDR3 is TGTGCCAGCAGCCAACAGGCCTCTATGAACACTGAAGCTTTCTTT.

The chain combines TRBV7-9 with TRBJ1-2; the match to TRBD1 covers 7 bases. Germline V CDR1 and CDR2: SEHNR, FQNEAQ (reference sequence). V lost 5 bases, J lost 7 bases, and 10 bases stayed unmatched. The CDR3 is 14 residues long. CDR3 amino acids: CASSGGQIAIGYTF. The CDR3, as DNA: TGTGCCAGCAGCGGGGGACAGATTGCAATTGGCTACACCTTC.

J is TRBJ1-1 and V is TRBV5-6, with D unclear. Germline loops: CDR1 SGHDT, CDR2 YYEEEE. CDR3 length: 15 amino acids. V was pared by 0 bases and J by 0 bases, with 9 bases between. CDR3 protein: CASSLESAVNTEAFF. The CDR3 DNA sequence: TGTGCCAGCAGCTTGGAGTCGGCGGTGAACACTGAAGCTTTCTTT. Looking up the rest from reference TRBV5-6 and TRBJ1-1 gives the full variable domain: DAGVTQSPTHLIKTRGQQVTLRCSPKSGHDTVSWYQQALGQGPQFIFQYYEEEERQRGNFPDRFSGHQFPNYSSELNVNALLLGDSALYLCASSLESAVNTEAFFGQGTRLTVV.

The chain carries TRBV18 and TRBJ1-5; D ambiguous. V gave up 5 bases and J gave up 8 bases, with 22 bases separating them. The CDR3 is made up of 16 amino acids. Germline V lookup: CDR1 KGHSH, CDR2 LQKENI. The CDR3 DNA reads TGTGCCAGCTCATTGGACGAGGCCGAAGGTAGCGAGCCCCAGCATTTT. Its translation: CASSLDEAEGSEPQHF.

This sequence joins TRBV11-2 and TRBJ1-1; D gene ambiguous. The length of the CDR3 is 14 residues. The V gene's germline CDR1 is SGHAT and CDR2 FQNNGV. Trimming pared 1 base from V and 5 bases from J, leaving 11 bases between. The CDR3: CASSLVPPGTEAFF. CDR3 DNA sequence: TGTGCCAGCAGCTTAGTTCCTCCCGGGACTGAAGCTTTCTTT.

This chain links TRBV19 with TRBJ2-5; D might be TRBD1 (6 bases). The V gene's germline CDR1 is LNHDA and CDR2 SQIVND (reference sequence). V was pared by 2 bases and J by 1 base, with 14 bases between. This CDR3 region has 16 residues. The CDR3 nucleotides are TGTGCCAGTAGTATATACTCCGGACAGTTCCAAGAGACCCAGTACTTC. It encodes CASSIYSGQFQETQYF.

The chain joins TRBV5-1 to TRBJ2-1; no clear D. With 3 bases removed from V and 12 bases from J, the gap between germline ends came to 10 bases. This CDR3 contains 11 residues. Germline V gene sequence: CDR1 SGHRS, CDR2 YFSETQ. The CDR3 nucleotides read TGCGCCAGCAGCTCCCCCCCCGGGCAGTTCTTC. It encodes CASSSPPGQFF.